These 19 T cell receptor beta chains came from one sample sequenced in a study of control samples from healthy donors and cancer patients. The assay was immunoSEQ multiplex PCR, and TCRdb's table has in-frame clones only and misses some. The sample lists roughly 450,000 clones; around nine tenths were seen once. The source material was PBMCs. The receptors were gathered from a man aged 35-49 years with head and neck cancer.

V usage is TRBV14 and J usage is TRBJ2-1; D remains unclear. The CDR3 is 15 residues long. Germline V CDR1 and CDR2: SGHDN, FVKESK. V lost 5 bases and J lost 6, with 17 bases in between. CDR3 protein: CASSYFVGFGNEQFF. The CDR3 coding sequence is TGTGCCAGCAGCTATTTCGTAGGGTTCGGCAATGAGCAGTTCTTC.

This chain links TRBV11-1 with TRBJ1-5; D is ambiguous. V lost 5 bases, J lost 0 bases, and 11 bases lay in between. Germline V gives CDR1 SGHAT, CDR2 FQDESV (reference sequence). This CDR3 is built from 15 residues. The CDR3 coding sequence is TGTGCCAGCAGCCTGACACCGGATAGCAATCAGCCCCAGCATTTT. Encoded protein: CASSLTPDSNQPQHF.

This chain uses TRBV18 with TRBJ2-6, with 11 bases that match TRBD2. Trimming removed 1 base from V and 0 bases from J; junction bases left unmatched: 2. Germline V lookup: CDR1 KGHSH, CDR2 LQKENI. The CDR3 runs 18 residues. The CDR3 loop is CASSPRGLAVSGANVLTF. Here the CDR3 DNA reads TGTGCCAGCTCACCACGGGGACTAGCGGTCTCTGGGGCCAACGTCCTGACTTTC.

This clone showed up just a few times. The genes are TRBV4-1 and TRBJ2-2, with D hard to call. Germline V gene lookup returns CDR1 MGHRA and CDR2 YSYEKL. The CDR3 totals 14 residues. The V end was cut by 1 base, the J end by 8 bases, with 11 bases between. CDR3 amino acids: CASSQGPLGGELFF. The DNA of the CDR3 is TGCGCCAGCAGCCAAGGCCCTTTGGGTGGGGAGCTGTTTTTT.

This clone has only one observation. The J gene is TRBJ2-7, the V gene TRBV3-1 (or the pseudogene TRBV3-2); 13 nucleotides line up with TRBD2. This CDR3 has 15 amino acids. Germline V lookup: CDR1 LGHDT, CDR2 YNNKEL (reference sequence). J was trimmed by 4 bases and V by 2 bases; bases with no gene match: 2. The CDR3 DNA follows: TGTGCCAGCAGCCAAACTAGCGGGAGGGCGTACGAGCAGTACTTC. Its translation: CASSQTSGRAYEQYF.

The J gene is TRBJ1-6, the V gene TRBV12-5; a possible D gene is TRBD1 (5 bases). From germline, CDR1 is LGHNT and CDR2 FRNRAP. This CDR3 is 15 amino acids long. Trimming removed 0 bases from V and 10 bases from J, with 13 bases in between. CDR3 bases: TGTGCTAGTGGTTTGGTTGACGGGGCAGGGTCACCCCTCCACTTT. Translated: CASGLVDGAGSPLHF.

The chain carries TRBV5-6 and TRBJ2-3, with 7 bases aligning to TRBD2. The CDR3 sequence is 13 residues long. In germline, CDR1 is SGHDT, CDR2 YYEEEE. The junction had 11 bases not matched to a gene; V was cut back by 4 bases and J by 12 bases. The CDR3 nucleotides read TGTGCCAGCAGCGGATCACGACTAGCTCTACAGTATTTT. It encodes CASSGSRLALQYF.

This sequence joins TRBV2 and TRBJ1-6; D gene unclear. CDR3 length: 15 residues. The germline V gene encodes CDR1 SNHLY and CDR2 FYNNEI. V lost 6 bases and J lost 0, with 9 bases in between. CDR3 residues: CASRADSSYNSPLHF. In nucleotides, the CDR3 is TGTGCCAGCAGGGCCGATAGCTCCTATAATTCACCCCTCCACTTT.

The chain links TRBV19 to TRBJ2-3; TRBD1 matches at 9 bases. Germline V gene data show CDR1 as LNHDA and CDR2 as SQIVND (reference sequence). V dropped 3 bases and J dropped 4; count of bases not matched to a gene: 2. The CDR3 is made up of 14 amino acids. CDR3 coding DNA: TGTGCCAGTAGTATGGGACAGGGTCCAGATACGCAGTATTTT. Translated: CASSMGQGPDTQYF.

This chain joins TRBV5-6 and TRBJ2-7; TRBD1 matches 7 bases. V trimming: 0 bases; J trimming: 5 bases; junction bases outside the gene matches: 5. CDR3 size: 14 residues. Germline V gives CDR1 SGHDT, CDR2 YYEEEE. The CDR3, as DNA: TGTGCCAGCAGCTTGGGACAGGGAGACCACGAGCAGTACTTC. As protein: CASSLGQGDHEQYF.

The rearrangement joins TRBV18 to TRBJ1-5; tentative D call: TRBD1 (6 bases). The CDR3 totals 14 residues. CDR1 and CDR2 from the germline V gene are KGHSH and LQKENI. V lost 3 bases and J 6 bases, leaving 12 bases between the germline ends. The CDR3 DNA reads as TGTGCCAGCTCACCTGACAGGAGTCCTCAGCCCCAGCATTTT. Its protein product is CASSPDRSPQPQHF.

The rearrangement uses TRBV7-8 and TRBJ2-5, with D possibly TRBD1 on 6 matching bases. Germline CDR1 and CDR2: SGHVS and FQNEAQ. The germline V and J ends were trimmed by 5 bases and 2 bases, with 12 bases remaining between them. There are 14 residues in the CDR3. The CDR3 sequence is CASSTGQYQETQYF. The DNA of the CDR3 is TGTGCCAGCAGCACAGGACAGTATCAAGAGACCCAGTACTTC.

The rearrangement joins TRBV6-6 to TRBJ1-1; 8 bases agree with TRBD1. Germline V gene sequence: CDR1 MNHNY, CDR2 SVGAGI (reference sequence). This CDR3 is 14 amino acids long. V was pared by 2 bases and J by 4 bases, with 3 bases of the junction left unmatched. The CDR3 loop is CASSYGTGGTEAFF. The CDR3 nucleotides are TGTGCCAGCAGTTACGGGACAGGCGGCACTGAAGCTTTCTTT.

The V and J genes are TRBV4-1 and TRBJ1-2; no clear D. Trimming took 1 base from V and 8 from J, leaving 11 bases between them. The CDR3 contains 13 residues. The germline CDR1 and CDR2 sequences are MGHRA and YSYEKL. The CDR3 nucleotides are TGCGCCAGCAGCCAAGTTTTAGAGGGCGGCTACACCTTC. This gives the protein CASSQVLEGGYTF.

The rearrangement uses TRBV3-1 (or the pseudogene TRBV3-2) and TRBJ2-3; maybe TRBD1 (6 bases). The germline gives CDR1 LGHDT, CDR2 YNNKEL (reference sequence). The CDR3 has 20 residues. Trimming removed 4 bases at V and 1 base at J, with 27 bases between. This chain's CDR3 is CASSPPDLRTEGRGTDTQYF. CDR3 coding DNA: TGTGCCAGCAGCCCTCCCGACCTCCGGACAGAAGGTAGGGGCACAGATACGCAGTATTTT.

The chain employs TRBV5-1 and TRBJ2-1, with D perhaps TRBD1 or TRBD2 (6 bases each). Deletions cut 0 bases from V and 6 bases from J, with 10 bases between. There are 14 residues in the CDR3. Germline loops: CDR1 SGHRS, CDR2 YFSETQ. The CDR3: CASSLAGAFNEQFF. CDR3 in DNA: TGCGCCAGCAGCTTGGCGGGGGCGTTCAATGAGCAGTTCTTC.

CDR3 nucleotide sequence: TGTGCCAGCAGCCAAACCAACAACAATGAGCAGTTCTTC. Encoded protein: CASSQTNNNEQFF. This chain joins TRBV3-1 (or the pseudogene TRBV3-2) and TRBJ2-1, with no clear D. CDR3 size: 13 residues. Trimming pared 2 bases from V and 5 bases from J, leaving 7 bases between. The germline gives CDR1 LGHDT, CDR2 YNNKEL (reference sequence).

The rearrangement uses TRBV4-1 and TRBJ2-3; weak D call: TRBD2 (5 bases). Looked up from germline, CDR1 is MGHRA and CDR2 is YSYEKL. This CDR3 contains 15 residues. Between the trimmed V and J ends, which lost 4 bases and 0 bases, there was a span of 11 bases. CDR3 sequence (DNA): TGCGCCAGCAGCCGGGAGTTCTCTAGCACAGATACGCAGTATTTT. This translates into CASSREFSSTDTQYF.

V and J are TRBV5-5 and TRBJ2-7; 14 nucleotides match TRBD2. After removal of 4 bases from V and 3 bases from J, the junction contained 3 bases not matched to a gene. Germline assignment: CDR1 SGHKS and CDR2 YYEKEE (reference sequence). The CDR3 totals 15 residues. CDR3 in amino acids: CASSQGLAGVYEQYF. CDR3 nucleotide sequence: TGTGCCAGCAGCCAGGGACTAGCGGGAGTCTACGAGCAGTACTTC.